The clone carrying this T cell receptor (beta chain) was counted many times. Its specificity is not known. The sample comes from a study of CD8+CD57+ T cells in acquired aplastic anemia. Study outcomes and limitations: The CD8+ Simpson's diversity of patients and controls was not significantly different.

This CDR3 comprises 13 residues. The ends were cut back, 7 bases at V and 8 bases at J, with 17 bases in the middle. CDR1 LNHDA and CDR2 SQIVND come from the germline V gene (reference sequence). The sequenced patients had an expansion of CD8+CD57+ cells seen by flow cytometry. Every patient was diagnosed with severe acquired aplastic anemia. No therapy was given to patients before blood sampling. Researchers used genomic DNA as the template to profile TCR beta VDJ and CDR3. Via MiXCR, TCRdb re-called the reads, giving one row per CDR3 protein. This table has a few hundred thousand distinct CDR3 sequences, about a third appearing once.

Sequencing was carried out using sorted CD4+, CD8+, or CD8+CD57+ T cells (not recorded which) from PBMCs. The genes are TRBV19 and TRBJ1-1; no clear D gene. The clonotype was recovered from a human donor with aplastic anemia. Written as DNA, the CDR3 is TGTGCCAGTATTCAAATCGCCGGACGCGAAGCTTTCTTT. The encoded protein is CASIQIAGREAFF.